This T cell receptor beta chain is drawn from a study of blood T cell repertoires in COVID-19. Across the study: Specimens from acute and convalescent COVID-19 originated in the United States, Italy and Spain. PBMCs, B-cell-depleted T cells, or T cells were the source of the cDNA or gDNA that made up the material.

The authors' processing: Reference gene primer amplification gave nucleated cell count estimates. Generated by immunoSEQ multiplex PCR, the TCRdb table keeps only in-frame clones and is missing some. The V and J calls and clone size come from that table; D and trimming were worked out from the DNA. Of about 200,000 clones in the sample, more than 70% were seen once. Trimming stripped 1 base from V and 1 base from J, with 11 bases between. The CDR3 covers 15 residues. Germline CDR1 and CDR2: SGHRS and YFSETQ. The gene calls are TRBV5-1 and TRBJ1-1; no definite D call. This clonotype was sampled from a man aged 18 to 29 with active or convalescent COVID-19. Sequenced material: peripheral blood. In DNA, the CDR3 is TGCGCCAGCAGCTTGTCTCCAGGAACGAACACTGAAGCTTTCTTT. It specifies CASSLSPGTNTEAFF.